The 17 T cell receptor beta chains reported below all come from one sample, sequenced in a study of Ad26.COV2.S vaccination and SARS-CoV-2 variants. Treatment meaning: 15 to 20 received Ad26.COV2.S at low or high dose, single or two shots; about 5 received placebo; per-sample allocation not given. Day 63 following the first vaccine or placebo injection was when the samples were taken. Method: immunoSEQ multiplex PCR; TCRdb's copy keeps in-frame clones and lacks some. The sample lists around 400,000 clones, under 90% occurring once. The sample in question was peripheral blood, obtained in a trial of Ad26.COV2.S vaccine versus placebo. The receptors originated from a person aged 18-60 years who received the Ad26.COV2.S COVID-19 vaccine or a placebo.

The chain joins TRBV10-2 to TRBJ1-2; D might be TRBD1 (5 bases). CDR1 and CDR2 (germline): WSHSY, SAAADI. CDR3 length equals 13 residues. The ends were cut back, 6 bases at V and 4 bases at J, with 12 bases in the middle. The CDR3 loop reads CASSHRRCYGYTF. The CDR3 region has the DNA TGCGCCAGCAGCCACAGGCGATGCTATGGCTACACCTTC.

The rearrangement uses TRBV2 and TRBJ2-5, with D possibly TRBD1 on 5 matching bases. This CDR3 has 15 amino acids. Trimming pared 2 bases from V and 2 bases from J, leaving 12 bases between. CDR1 is SNHLY, CDR2 FYNNEI, per germline. CDR3: CASSESRVSQETQYF. The CDR3 nucleotides are TGTGCCAGCAGTGAATCCAGGGTCTCACAAGAGACCCAGTACTTC.

This clone was picked up one time. The V gene is TRBV7-6, the J gene TRBJ2-5; maybe TRBD1 (6 bases). Trimming took 5 bases from V and 5 from J, leaving 18 bases between them. CDR1 and CDR2 from the germline V gene are SGHVS and FNYEAQ. This CDR3 contains 15 residues. In DNA, the CDR3 is TGTGCCAGCAGCCCGCCTGAGGCAGGGGAGGAGACCCAGTACTTC. Translating gives CASSPPEAGEETQYF.

Here the CDR3 reads CASSLRVTDGYTF. The CDR3 region has the DNA TGCGCCAGCAGCTTGAGGGTGACGGATGGCTACACCTTC. The chain has TRBV5-1 and TRBJ1-2; D gene unclear. The CDR3 sequence is 13 residues long. V dropped 1 base and J dropped 6 bases, with 10 bases sitting between them. The germline V gene has CDR1 SGHRS and CDR2 YFSETQ.

Concerning this clone: The junction does not match germline at one end; this may be a read error. V is TRBV7-9 and J is TRBJ2-7, with unresolved D. Germline loops: CDR1 SEHNR, CDR2 FQNEAQ (reference sequence). CDR3 length: 12 residues. For the CDR3, the DNA is TGTGCCAGCAGCTCGAGTACGAGGACGGAGTCGTTC. It encodes CASSSSTRTESF.

This chain connects TRBV4-3 to TRBJ1-2; the match to TRBD1 covers 9 bases. This CDR3 region has 15 residues. CDR1 and CDR2 from the germline V gene are LGHNA and YSLEER. With 2 bases clipped from V and 5 bases from J, the junction kept 6 bases outside the gene matches. This CDR3 is CASSQPGTGSYGYTF. DNA for the CDR3: TGCGCCAGCAGCCAACCCGGGACAGGGTCGTATGGCTACACCTTC.

The chain recombines TRBV10-3 with TRBJ2-7; D is undetermined. The CDR3 length is 14 residues. CDR1 is ENHRY and CDR2 is SYGVKD in the germline V gene. Trimming shortened V by 10 bases and J by 0 bases, and 16 bases separated the two germline ends. CDR3 in amino acids: CATSPSASSYEQYF. CDR3 DNA: TGTGCCACCTCCCCGAGCGCGAGCTCCTACGAGCAGTACTTC.

This sequence joins TRBV3-1 (or the pseudogene TRBV3-2) and TRBJ1-3, with D hard to call. Germline loops: CDR1 LGHDT, CDR2 YNNKEL (reference sequence). Between the trimmed V and J ends, which lost 8 bases and 0 bases, there was a span of 8 bases. The CDR3 is 13 amino acids. DNA for the CDR3: TGTGCCAGCGGTATCGACTCTGGAAACACCATATATTTT. Translating gives CASGIDSGNTIYF.

The V gene is TRBV5-4, the J gene TRBJ1-2; D is perhaps TRBD1 (5 bases). The CDR3 is 15 amino acids. The germline CDR1 and CDR2 sequences are SGHNT and YYREEE (reference sequence). Trimming took off 4 bases at V and 4 bases at J, with 17 bases between the two ends. The CDR3 DNA is TGTGCCAGCAGCGTTTCAGGGAGCGGCATCTATGGCTACACCTTC. Its translation: CASSVSGSGIYGYTF.

The rearrangement links TRBV25-1 to TRBJ2-7; TRBD1 matches at 9 bases. Trimming at V came to 1 base and at J to 4 bases, leaving 5 bases not matched to a gene. The CDR3 contains 15 residues. Germline CDR1 MGHDK, CDR2 SYGVNS. The CDR3 reads CASSESGQGHYEQYF. DNA of the CDR3: TGTGCCAGCAGTGAATCGGGACAGGGTCATTACGAGCAGTACTTC.

The V and J genes are TRBV7-9 and TRBJ2-3, with D possibly called TRBD1 or TRBD2 (6 bases each). V shed 8 bases and J shed 0 bases, with 15 bases lying between them. Germline-derived CDR1 and CDR2 are SEHNR and FQNEAQ (reference sequence). This CDR3 has 15 amino acids. The CDR3 sequence is CASRPRGASTDTQYF. CDR3 sequence (DNA): TGTGCCAGCCGTCCTAGGGGGGCTAGCACAGATACGCAGTATTTT. Supplemented by reference TRBV7-9 and TRBJ2-3, the full variable domain reads DTGVSQNPRHKITKRGQNVTFRCDPISEHNRLYWYRQTLGQGPEFLTYFQNEAQLEKSRLLSDRFSAERPKGSFSTLEIQRTEQGDSAMYLCASRPRGASTDTQYFGPGTRLTVL.

This clone was seen only once. This chain connects TRBV6-6 to TRBJ1-5, with a tentative D call TRBD1 (6 bases). CDR1 MNHNY and CDR2 SVGAGI come from the germline V gene (reference sequence). V was shortened by 2 bases and J by 9 bases, with 8 bases between the two germline ends. The CDR3 has 12 residues. This CDR3 reads CASSYGGRPQHF. DNA of the CDR3: TGTGCCAGCAGTTACGGGGGGCGGCCCCAGCATTTT.

The J gene is TRBJ1-1, the V gene TRBV16; unclear D gene. The CDR3 spans 14 residues. V shed 4 bases and J shed 5 bases, with 14 bases lying between them. The germline V gene encodes CDR1 KGHSY and CDR2 FQNENV. CDR3 loop: CASSPRTLGTEAFF. CDR3 bases: TGTGCCAGCAGCCCTAGGACTCTGGGGACTGAAGCTTTCTTT.

The chain couples TRBV18 to TRBJ1-1; TRBD1 matches 12 bases. The CDR3 has 17 residues. J was trimmed by 5 bases and V by 8 bases; bases with no gene match: 15. Germline CDR1 KGHSH, CDR2 LQKENI. CDR3 nucleotide sequence: TGTGCCAGCGCAGGATTCGGGGACAGGGGGCGGAGGACTGAAGCTTTCTTT. It translates to CASAGFGDRGRRTEAFF.

This chain uses TRBV9 with TRBJ2-1; the D is unclear. Deletions cut 4 bases from V and 8 bases from J, with 13 bases between. The CDR3 is 13 residues long. The germline V gene has CDR1 SGDLS and CDR2 YYNGEE. The CDR3 nucleotides are TGTGCCAGCAGCTTCCGACCTGGCCATGAGCAGTTCTTC. Protein product: CASSFRPGHEQFF.

The chain joins TRBV25-1 to TRBJ1-5; D is unresolved. The CDR3 contains 14 residues. Trimming took 4 bases from V and 4 from J, leaving 11 bases between them. Germline V gene lookup returns CDR1 MGHDK and CDR2 SYGVNS. The CDR3 region has the DNA TGTGCCAGCAGTGTAGGAGGTCCTAATCAGCCCCAGCATTTT. Translation gives CASSVGGPNQPQHF.

The chain has TRBV5-5 and TRBJ1-1, with unresolved D. The CDR3 loop spans 14 amino acids. Germline V CDR1 and CDR2: SGHKS, YYEKEE (reference sequence). The V gene lost 1 base and the J gene lost 4 bases, with 11 bases spanning the gap. The CDR3 bases are TGTGCCAGCAGCTTGTTCGAAATGGGCACTGAAGCTTTCTTT. This sequence encodes CASSLFEMGTEAFF.